The 8 T cell receptor beta chains given below trace back to one sample, sequenced in a study of regulatory T cells in long-lasting Graves disease. CDR3 regions were amplified by Arm-PCR using iRepertoire HTBI primers to build TCR beta libraries. TCRdb re-analysed the multiplex PCR reads in MiXCR, keeping a single row per CDR3 protein. Of around 240,000 distinct CDR3 sequences listed, around 18% were seen once; the top ten hold approximately 15%. This sample's time point: newly diagnosed GD, antithyroid drugs for less than 3 months. PBMC RNA served as the TCR library source. This sample also appeared in a second study, on T cells in Graves' hyperthyroidism and ophthalmopathy.

The sample in question was peripheral blood mononuclear cells (PBMCs), obtained at new diagnosis, from a patient treated with antithyroid drugs. The receptors were sampled from a woman in her twenties or thirties with Graves disease.

The J gene is TRBJ2-2, the V gene TRBV19; D is uncertain. Trimming removed 8 bases from V and 5 bases from J, with 15 bases in between. Germline V gives CDR1 LNHDA, CDR2 SQIVND (reference sequence). There are 14 residues in the CDR3. Written as DNA, the CDR3 is TGTGCCAGTTGTCTAGACCGGACGACCGGGGAGCTGTTTTTT. It yields the protein CASCLDRTTGELFF.

This clonotype was recorded at least ten times. The chain combines TRBV12-3 or TRBV12-4 with TRBJ1-5; weak D call: TRBD1 (6 bases). Trimming removed 6 bases at V and 5 bases at J, with 11 bases between. CDR3 length: 13 residues. The CDR3 nucleotides are TGTGCCAGCAGGAGGACAGATCATCAGCCCCAGCATTTT. Its translation is CASRRTDHQPQHF.

This clonotype has a count of ten or more. This rearrangement joins TRBV5-1 to TRBJ2-1, with 10 bases matching TRBD2. Germline V lookup: CDR1 SGHRS, CDR2 YFSETQ. The CDR3 totals 17 residues. Germline trimming cut 1 base from V and 0 bases from J; bases unmatched to any gene: 4. CDR3 sequence reads: CASSLLTSGASYNEQFF. CDR3 sequence (DNA): TGCGCCAGCAGCTTGTTAACTAGCGGGGCCTCCTACAATGAGCAGTTCTTC.

In its sample, this clonotype was seen many times. The chain's CDR3 is CASSYSRDRGTGELFF. DNA for the CDR3: TGTGCCAGCAGTTACTCCCGGGACAGGGGCACCGGGGAGCTGTTTTTT. This chain joins TRBV6-7 and TRBJ2-2; 10 bases are shared with TRBD1. TRBV6-7 has ORF status, its function being uncertain. The V and J ends lost 0 bases and 4 bases, in that order; junction bases with no gene match: 2. There are 16 residues in the CDR3.

Comment on this clonotype: The junction differs from germline at one of its ends, possibly a read error. The chain couples TRBV7-8 to TRBJ1-1; TRBD1 aligns across 7 bases. CDR3 length: 15 amino acids. Germline CDR1 and CDR2: SGHVS and FQNEAQ. CDR3 in DNA: TGTGCCAGCAGCCGGAACAGGGGTTTGAACACTGAAGCTTCCTTT. This encodes CASSRNRGLNTEASF.

Comment on this clonotype: Since a much larger clone is just one base distant, this may be a read error. CDR3 in DNA: TGTGCCAATAGTATAAGGCAGGGGGCAAAAAATGGCTACACCTTC. Its protein product is CANSIRQGAKNGYTF. V and J are TRBV19 and TRBJ1-2; 8 positions agree with TRBD1. Germline V CDR1 and CDR2: LNHDA, SQIVND (reference sequence). CDR3 length: 15 residues.

In this sample, this clonotype turned up many times. V is TRBV19 and J is TRBJ1-1; 8 bases are a match to TRBD1. Germline CDR1 reads LNHDA; CDR2 reads SQIVND (reference sequence). This CDR3 is built from 15 residues. Unmatched junction bases numbered 9, after V lost 5 bases and J lost 4 bases. The CDR3 region has the DNA TGTGCCAGTAGTCCTCGGACAGGGTTGGGCACTGAAGCTTTCTTT. It specifies CASSPRTGLGTEAFF.

The gene calls are TRBV10-2 and TRBJ2-6; D gene ambiguous. The V gene's germline CDR1 is WSHSY and CDR2 SAAADI. CDR3 length: 16 amino acids. The V and J ends lost 3 bases and 0 bases respectively, with 9 bases between them. CDR3 nucleotide sequence: TGCGCCAGCAGTGAAAACAGTCCCTCTGGGGCCAACGTCCTGACTTTC. This sequence encodes CASSENSPSGANVLTF.